This is a list of T cell receptor beta chains from one sample in a study of blood T cell repertoires in COVID-19. The method was immunoSEQ multiplex PCR; TCRdb's version includes in-frame clones alone and lacks a portion of them. Of fewer than 150,000 clones in the sample, about 90% were seen once. Sequenced sample: peripheral blood. The receptor source for this set is a woman aged 45-65 years who had recovered from COVID-19. CDR3s include the opening cysteine and the closing phenylalanine or tryptophan. The order of the fields is J gene, V gene, D gene, clone size, CDR3 DNA, CDR3 protein. A D gene is named only where the DNA matches it firmly. Expanded clones are given a class, and other clones once, few, many or no size at all.

TRBJ1-2 | TRBV5-1 | TRBD1 | few | TGCGCCAGCAGCCGGGACAGGGGAAATGGCTACACCTTC | CASSRDRGNGYTF
TRBJ1-2 | TRBV30 | TRBD1 | NA | TGTGCCTGGAGTCGGGGACAGGGAAGCTATGGCTACACCTTC | CAWSRGQGSYGYTF
TRBJ2-5 | TRBV5-6 | TRBD1 | NA | TGTGCCAGCAGCAACGTTCGGGACAGGGGCCAAGAGACCCAGTACTTC | CASSNVRDRGQETQYF
TRBJ2-7 | TRBV29-1 | NA | NA | TGCAGCGTTGTAGATCACTACGAGCAGTACTTC | CSVVDHYEQYF
TRBJ2-1 | TRBV24-1 | TRBD2 | many | TGTGCCACCAGTGACACCGGGACTAGCGGGATAAATGAGCAGTTCTTC | CATSDTGTSGINEQFF
TRBJ1-1 | TRBV7-9 | NA | NA | TGTGCCAGCAACTATGGTGGGGGCGCAACTGAAGCTTTCTTT | CASNYGGGATEAFF
TRBJ1-1 | TRBV11-3 | NA | NA | TGTGCCAGCAGCCCGGGGGTGAACACTGAAGCTTTCTTT | CASSPGVNTEAFF
TRBJ2-7 | TRBV11-2 | NA | NA | TGTGCCAGCAGCTTAGTACCGGGGTCCTACGAGCAGTACTTC | CASSLVPGSYEQYF
TRBJ2-1 | TRBV30 | NA | NA | TGTGCCAGTACAGGCCTGGTATATTCTGAGCAGTTCTTC | CASTGLVYSEQFF
TRBJ1-2 | TRBV7-9 | TRBD1 | once | TGTGCCAGCAGCCTCCTCGACAGGGTCAGTAGTGGCTACACCTTC | CASSLLDRVSSGYTF
TRBJ2-1 | TRBV2 | NA | NA | TGTGCCAGCAGTGGCGACAGATCCTACAATGAGCAGTTCTTC | CASSGDRSYNEQFF
TRBJ2-7 | TRBV11-2 | TRBD2 | NA | TGTGCCAGCAGCTTAGGGGGGAGGGCCCTCTACGAGCAGTACTTC | CASSLGGRALYEQYF
TRBJ2-3 | TRBV15 | NA | NA | TGTGCCACCAGCAGACAAGGGGTCACAGATACGCAGTATTTT | CATSRQGVTDTQYF
TRBJ2-5 | TRBV7-9 | NA | NA | TGTGCCAGCAGCTTAGGGAATAGCGTTCGGACCGAGACCCAGTACTTC | CASSLGNSVRTETQYF
TRBJ2-4 | TRBV24-1 | NA | NA | TGTGCCACCAGTGGCCCTCCAGGGGAAAACATTCAGTACTTC | CATSGPPGENIQYF
TRBJ2-5 | TRBV18 | NA | NA | TGTGCCAGCTCACCGGTCGGCCAAGAGACCCAGTACTTC | CASSPVGQETQYF
TRBJ1-2 | TRBV27 | TRBD1 | NA | TGTGCCAGCAAGGGACAGAACTATGGCTACACCTTC | CASKGQNYGYTF
TRBJ2-6 | TRBV4-1 | TRBD2 | few | TGCGCCAGCAGCCAAACACCGGGACTAGCGCTATCTGGGGCCAACGTCCTGACTTTC | CASSQTPGLALSGANVLTF
TRBJ1-2 | TRBV7-9 | NA | NA | TGTGCCAGCAGCTTTGGGGCGGCAGGTGTTGGCTACACCTTC | CASSFGAAGVGYTF
TRBJ1-6 | TRBV15 | NA | NA | TGTGCCACCAGCAGAGATCTGACAGAAAATTCACCCCTCCACTTT | CATSRDLTENSPLHF
TRBJ2-1 | TRBV2 | TRBD1 | once | TGTGCCAGCAGTGATATGACAGGGTCGGATGAGCAGTTCTTC | CASSDMTGSDEQFF
TRBJ2-5 | TRBV7-9 | TRBD1 | NA | TGTGCCAGCAGTACTCCGGGACAGGGGGCCGGGACCCAGTACTTC | CASSTPGQGAGTQYF
TRBJ1-1 | TRBV3-1/TRBV3-2 | TRBD1 | NA | TGTGCCAGCAGCCAGACAGGGGTAAACACTGAAGCTTTCTTT | CASSQTGVNTEAFF
TRBJ2-1 | TRBV7-3 | NA | many | TGTGCCAGCAGCTTAGGGTCTAGCTCCTACAATGAGCAGTTCTTC | CASSLGSSSYNEQFF
TRBJ1-5 | TRBV12-3/TRBV12-4 | NA | NA | TGTGCCAGCAGTTTTTATCCGAATCAGCCCCAGCATTTT | CASSFYPNQPQHF
TRBJ1-2 | TRBV6-5 | NA | NA | TGTGCCAGCAGGGATCCCAATGACAGAACCTATGGCTACACCTTC | CASRDPNDRTYGYTF
TRBJ1-1 | TRBV4-2 | NA | NA | TGTGCCAGCAGCCGGGAAACAGGGAGACTCGCTGAAGCTTTCTTT | CASSRETGRLAEAFF
TRBJ2-5 | TRBV5-1 | TRBD1 | NA | TGCGCCAGCAGCGAGGGGACAGGGATAGAGACCCAGTACTTC | CASSEGTGIETQYF
TRBJ1-6 | TRBV2 | NA | NA | TGTGCCAGCAACAGGGAACAGGCACCCCTCCACTTT | CASNREQAPLHF
TRBJ1-6 | TRBV10-3 | NA | once | TGTGCCATCAGGACAACAGGGAGTTCACCCCTCCACTTT | CAIRTTGSSPLHF
TRBJ2-3 | TRBV11-1 | NA | NA | TGTGCCAGCAGCCCCCTCGGGGGGCCTAGGGATACGCAGTATTTT | CASSPLGGPRDTQYF
TRBJ1-4 | TRBV7-8 | NA | NA | TGTGCCAGCAGCTTAGTAGCCGGGGTTGGCGCTGAAAAACTGTTTTTT | CASSLVAGVGAEKLFF
TRBJ2-3 | TRBV12-3/TRBV12-4 | NA | NA | TGTGCCAGCAGTGGAGGCGGGGAAGATACGCAGTATTTT | CASSGGGEDTQYF
TRBJ2-3 | TRBV7-3 | NA | NA | TGTGCCAGCAGCCGTGGGGCGGATACGCAGTATTTT | CASSRGADTQYF
TRBJ2-7 | TRBV6-1 | TRBD2 | NA | TGTGCCAGCAGTGAGCTAGCGGGATTGCAGTACTTC | CASSELAGLQYF
TRBJ1-1 | TRBV9 | NA | NA | TGTGCCAGCAGCGTAGAAGTGGCCACTGAAGCTTTCTTT | CASSVEVATEAFF
TRBJ2-2 | TRBV5-1 | TRBD1 | NA | TGCGCCAGCAGCGTGGACAGGGGGCGAGGCGGGGAGCTGTTTTTT | CASSVDRGRGGELFF
TRBJ1-3 | TRBV7-2 | TRBD1 | NA | TGTGCCAGCAGCCTGGGGACAGGGACCCTCTCTGGAAACACCATATATTTT | CASSLGTGTLSGNTIYF
TRBJ1-2 | TRBV27 | TRBD1 | many | TGTGCCAGCAGTTTATCAATCCAGGGGGCACGGTATGGCTACACCTTC | CASSLSIQGARYGYTF
TRBJ2-1 | TRBV2 | NA | NA | TGTGCCAGCAGGGCGTTCCAGGGGCCGTACAATGAGCAGTTCTTC | CASRAFQGPYNEQFF
TRBJ2-3 | TRBV6-6 | NA | NA | TGTGCCAGCAGTTACGGGCACACAGATACGCAGTATTTT | CASSYGHTDTQYF
TRBJ2-1 | TRBV19 | NA | NA | TGTGCCAGTAGGAGGTCTTTCGGGGGTGCCAATGAGCAGTTCTTC | CASRRSFGGANEQFF
TRBJ2-5 | TRBV6-5 | TRBD1 | NA | TGTGCCAGCAGTTCGCTTCGGGACAGGGTAAAGACCCAGTACTTC | CASSSLRDRVKTQYF
TRBJ2-3 | TRBV4-1 | NA | NA | TGCGCCAGCAGCCAAGACTTGGACAAGGGCACAGATACGCAGTATTTT | CASSQDLDKGTDTQYF
TRBJ1-1 | TRBV4-1 | TRBD1 | NA | TGCGCCAGCAGCCAAGTTATAGCTTTCGACAGGGTGGTCACTGAAGCTTTCTTT | CASSQVIAFDRVVTEAFF
TRBJ2-3 | TRBV25-1 | NA | NA | TGTGCCGTAGCTACTAGCACAGATACGCAGTATTTT | CAVATSTDTQYF
TRBJ1-2 | TRBV6-2/TRBV6-3 | TRBD1 | NA | TGTGCCAGCAGTTTAACTCCGACAGGGGGTACGGGTGGCTACACCTTC | CASSLTPTGGTGGYTF
TRBJ1-6 | TRBV11-2 | NA | NA | TGTGCCAGCAGAAGCCTGAGACAGCATAATTCACCCCTCCACTTT | CASRSLRQHNSPLHF
TRBJ2-1 | TRBV24-1 | NA | NA | TGTGCCACCAGTGATTTGAGGGGGAGGGAGTTCTTC | CATSDLRGREFF
TRBJ2-7 | TRBV19 | TRBD2 | NA | TGTGCCAGTAGTATACAGACTAGCGGGTACGAGCAGTACTTC | CASSIQTSGYEQYF
TRBJ1-2 | TRBV5-1 | NA | few | TGCGCCAGCAGCTCAGCCGGGGAGGTCGATGGCTACACCTTC | CASSSAGEVDGYTF
TRBJ2-7 | TRBV5-5 | NA | NA | TGTGCCAGCAGCCGCATTCCAGGGGATTACGAGCAGTACTTC | CASSRIPGDYEQYF
TRBJ1-2 | TRBV7-3 | TRBD1 | NA | TGTGCCAGCAGCACTACAGGGGGCTCTCTCGAAGGCTACACCTTC | CASSTTGGSLEGYTF